This TCR beta chain was recovered during a study of blood T cell repertoires in COVID-19. V was clipped by 6 bases and J by 4 bases, with 16 bases between them. Germline loops: CDR1 SGHVS, CDR2 FNYEAQ. This CDR3 has 15 residues. Original data processing: The assay estimated nucleated cells by amplifying reference gene primers. TCRdb keeps only in-frame clones here, not all; method: immunoSEQ multiplex PCR. V and J calls and clone size are as listed in that table; D and trimming were resolved from the DNA. The table shows about 160,000 clones, with 70% to 80% occurring only once. Seattle's cohort entered during active infection and was followed longitudinally.

The sample comprised peripheral blood. The receptor was isolated from a woman aged 55-75 years with COVID-19, enrolled during active disease. The chain employs TRBV7-6 and TRBJ2-1; tentatively, D is TRBD1 (6 bases). CDR3 bases: TGTGCCAGCAGTCCTGGACAGCCGGCATACAATGAGCAGTTCTTC. Encoded protein: CASSPGQPAYNEQFF.